This T cell receptor (beta chain) was identified in a study of T cells after yellow fever vaccination (dated by TCRdb to between 2018 and 2021). Study-wide context: The SMART-Seq v4 Ultra Low Input RNA kit was used to prepare libraries from fractions with low cell numbers. To track T-cell clones before and after primary and booster YFV17D yellow fever vaccination, bulk TCR alpha and beta repertoires were sequenced longitudinally. Two healthy male donors made up the cohort, one aged 18 to 29 years and the other aged 30 to 40 years. Blood was collected at multiple timepoints before and after primary and secondary immunization, and bulk PBMC replicates and cell subsets were isolated. Beyond this particular receptor, the publication reports: The secondary T-cell response was weaker than the primary response but faster, peaking on day 5 instead of day 15. Most clones expanded after primary vaccination (approximately 95% of CD4 and 88% of CD8) were re-detected after the booster, suggesting that broad memory maintenance occurred. A small share of clonotypes occurred in both CD4 and CD8 compartments, likely arising from convergent recombination. Only a couple of donors were included in the study, so the extent to which the findings can be generalized is limited. Computational filtering was required because FACS-sorted repertoires could contain abundant contaminating clonotypes from the bulk population.

The germline V gene gives CDR1 as SNHLY and CDR2 as FYNNEI. Trimming takes 3 bases off V and 4 bases off J; junction bases not matched to a gene: 5. Taken from cysteine to phenylalanine, the CDR3 has 14 residues. Of the read, only the CDR3 DNA is kept; its 42 bases are in frame from base 1. The intended sense of this specimen's treatment or condition label: live attenuated yellow fever vaccine strain. PBMCs were isolated from peripheral blood using a standard Ficoll-Paque protocol. With anti-CD3 and anti-CD8 staining plus a dextramer loaded with the yellow fever NS4B epitope peptide, the researchers sorted epitope-specific CD8 T cells. TriZol was used to extract RNA from bulk PBMCs, from CD4 and CD8 fractions, and from dextramer-positive and dextramer-negative fractions. Turning to this clonotype: Base qualities are not provided; no much larger clone lies one nucleotide away.

TCR cDNA was made using 5'RACE template switching, a step that added a universal primer site and unique molecular identifiers. cDNA synthesis was primed from both the TCR alpha and TCR beta constant segments. Two PCR steps were used to amplify libraries, with sample barcodes and sequencing adapters being added in the second step. Libraries were sequenced on Illumina HiSeq 2500 (2x100 bp) or NovaSeq (2x150 bp). In the authors' own workflow: Demultiplexing of reads and collapsing into UMI consensus sequences were performed with MIGEC, and V(D)J alignment was carried out with MiXCR. Vaccine-responding clonotypes were identified with edgeR using replicate PBMC samples, with FDR below 0.01 and a log2 fold change above 5 up to day 15 being required. Bulk clonotypes were assigned CD4 or CD8 identity according to which sequenced CD4 or CD8 repertoire held them at higher abundance. NS4B-specific clonotypes were defined as those at least 10-fold enriched in dextramer-positive over dextramer-negative fractions; CD4-biased clonotypes were excluded. TCRdb's own reprocessing of the public reads used fastp at Q25 and MiXCR and kept productive beta chains. One record per CDR3 amino acid sequence lists the most common genes and DNA. V and J calls and clone size were set by TCRdb, not the authors. This sample gives about 45,000 distinct CDR3 sequences in total; 6% to 7% of them show up just once. The ten largest clones capture around 16% of the sample.

The source is a man aged 25 to 40 who received the YFV17D yellow fever vaccine. The input for sequencing was CD8+ T cells not binding an NS4B(214-222) dextramer, sorted from PBMCs, taken 45 days after the yellow fever booster vaccination. Interpreted using the paper, the cell subset or site label stands for: NS4B epitope dextramer-negative CD8 T cells. This sequence uses TRBV2 and TRBJ2-5; TRBD1 matches 7 bases in the middle. The CDR3 reads CASSDGPGGETQYF. The sequenced DNA is TGTGCCAGCAGTGATGGGCCAGGGGGAGAGACCCAGTACTTC.